These T cell receptor beta chains were read from a single sample in a study of yellow fever vaccine responses in identical twins. From the RT-PCR reads, TCRdb called clonotypes with MiXCR, one entry per CDR3 protein. The sample lists roughly 18,000 distinct CDR3 sequences; just over 60% were seen once. The starting material was T cells from blood (PBMCs), unsorted or a sorted subset (not recorded which), obtained before or after yellow fever vaccination (not recorded which). Every receptor here comes from a woman under 30 who received the yellow fever vaccine. Each CDR3 is given with its conserved first and last residue. The order of the fields is J gene, CDR3 length, D gene, clone size, V gene, CDR3 protein, CDR3 DNA. The D gene is left open where the match is weak. Where a row states a size, it is once, few, many or the class of an expanded clone; other rows omit it.

J gene: TRBJ1-2; CDR3 length: 14; D gene: TRBD1; clone size: few; V gene: TRBV5-5; CDR3 protein: CASSLLDRVGGYTF; CDR3 DNA: TGTGCCAGCAGCTTGTTGGACAGGGTTGGCGGCTACACCTTC
J gene: TRBJ1-3; CDR3 length: 14; D gene: .; clone size: once; V gene: TRBV4-1; CDR3 protein: CASSTDTSGNTIYF; CDR3 DNA: TGCGCCAGCAGCACAGACACCTCTGGAAACACCATATATTTT
J gene: TRBJ1-1; CDR3 length: 13; D gene: .; clone size: .; V gene: TRBV5-6; CDR3 protein: CASSDGGYTEAFF; CDR3 DNA: TGTGCCAGCAGCGACGGCGGATACACTGAAGCTTTCTTT
J gene: TRBJ2-7; CDR3 length: 15; D gene: .; clone size: .; V gene: TRBV9; CDR3 protein: CASSPQYRASYEQYF; CDR3 DNA: TGTGCCAGCAGCCCCCAGTACAGGGCCTCCTACGAGCAGTACTTC
J gene: TRBJ2-3; CDR3 length: 13; D gene: .; clone size: few; V gene: TRBV20-1; CDR3 protein: CSVRQFSTDTQYF; CDR3 DNA: TGCAGTGTTCGACAGTTCAGCACAGATACGCAGTATTTT
J gene: TRBJ1-1; CDR3 length: 16; D gene: .; clone size: .; V gene: TRBV11-2; CDR3 protein: CASSSLGGVLGSEAFF; CDR3 DNA: TGTGCCAGCAGCTCTCTGGGGGGCGTGTTAGGGAGTGAAGCTTTCTTT
J gene: TRBJ2-3; CDR3 length: 14; D gene: .; clone size: .; V gene: TRBV10-1; CDR3 protein: CASRSRGSTDTQYF; CDR3 DNA: TGCGCCAGCAGATCTCGCGGATCCACAGATACGCAGTATTTT
J gene: TRBJ2-1; CDR3 length: 14; D gene: .; clone size: .; V gene: TRBV20-1; CDR3 protein: CSANNGNANNEQFF; CDR3 DNA: TGCAGTGCAAACAACGGTAATGCAAACAATGAGCAGTTCTTC
J gene: TRBJ1-2; CDR3 length: 13; D gene: .; clone size: few; V gene: TRBV7-9; CDR3 protein: CASSQSYNYGYTF; CDR3 DNA: TGTGCCAGCAGCCAGTCTTACAACTATGGCTACACCTTC
J gene: TRBJ1-2; CDR3 length: 12; D gene: .; clone size: .; V gene: TRBV29-1; CDR3 protein: CSVVGIGYGYTF; CDR3 DNA: TGCAGCGTTGTTGGGATAGGTTATGGCTACACCTTC
J gene: TRBJ1-5; CDR3 length: 16; D gene: .; clone size: few; V gene: TRBV28; CDR3 protein: CASSLGGPRVGQPQHF; CDR3 DNA: TGTGCCAGCAGTTTAGGGGGACCCCGGGTAGGACAGCCCCAGCATTTT
J gene: TRBJ2-7; CDR3 length: 15; D gene: TRBD2; clone size: .; V gene: TRBV5-1; CDR3 protein: CASSSRLAGAEEQYF; CDR3 DNA: TGCGCCAGCAGCTCAAGACTAGCGGGAGCTGAAGAGCAGTACTTC
J gene: TRBJ1-2; CDR3 length: 14; D gene: .; clone size: few; V gene: TRBV28; CDR3 protein: CASQPGQSNYGYTF; CDR3 DNA: TGTGCCAGTCAACCGGGACAATCTAACTATGGCTACACCTTC
J gene: TRBJ1-1; CDR3 length: 15; D gene: TRBD1; clone size: .; V gene: TRBV15; CDR3 protein: CATSREGTGGTEAFF; CDR3 DNA: TGTGCCACCAGCAGAGAAGGGACAGGGGGCACTGAAGCTTTCTTT
J gene: TRBJ1-5; CDR3 length: 15; D gene: TRBD1; clone size: few; V gene: TRBV2; CDR3 protein: CASCGQGMGNQPQHF; CDR3 DNA: TGTGCCAGCTGTGGACAGGGGATGGGCAATCAGCCCCAGCATTTT
J gene: TRBJ2-1; CDR3 length: 11; D gene: .; clone size: .; V gene: TRBV2; CDR3 protein: CASREINEQFF; CDR3 DNA: TGTGCCAGCAGGGAAATCAATGAGCAGTTCTTC
J gene: TRBJ1-1; CDR3 length: 13; D gene: TRBD1; clone size: .; V gene: TRBV29-1; CDR3 protein: CSVRDSGYTEAFF; CDR3 DNA: TGCAGCGTTAGGGACAGCGGCTACACTGAAGCTTTCTTT
J gene: TRBJ2-5; CDR3 length: 14; D gene: .; clone size: once; V gene: TRBV18; CDR3 protein: CASSPDQGGETQYF; CDR3 DNA: TGTGCCAGCTCACCGGATCAGGGAGGAGAGACCCAGTACTTC
J gene: TRBJ1-1; CDR3 length: 15; D gene: .; clone size: .; V gene: TRBV24-1; CDR3 protein: CATSDSTGLNTEAFF; CDR3 DNA: TGTGCCACCAGTGATTCGACAGGTTTGAACACTGAAGCTTTCTTT
J gene: TRBJ2-1; CDR3 length: 15; D gene: .; clone size: .; V gene: TRBV18; CDR3 protein: CASSPPGKSYNEQFF; CDR3 DNA: TGTGCCAGCTCACCACCGGGAAAGTCCTACAATGAGCAGTTCTTC
J gene: TRBJ2-3; CDR3 length: 16; D gene: TRBD1; clone size: .; V gene: TRBV2; CDR3 protein: CASSSYRGFSTDTQYF; CDR3 DNA: TGTGCCAGCAGTTCTTACAGGGGTTTTAGCACAGATACGCAGTATTTT
J gene: TRBJ2-3; CDR3 length: 15; D gene: TRBD2; clone size: few; V gene: TRBV11-3; CDR3 protein: CASSRLAGVPDTQYF; CDR3 DNA: TGTGCCAGCAGCCGACTAGCGGGAGTACCCGATACGCAGTATTTT
J gene: TRBJ2-5; CDR3 length: 16; D gene: .; clone size: .; V gene: TRBV18; CDR3 protein: CASSSTQGRYQETQYF; CDR3 DNA: TGTGCCAGCTCGTCTACACAGGGGAGGTACCAAGAGACCCAGTACTTC
J gene: TRBJ2-7; CDR3 length: 14; D gene: .; clone size: few; V gene: TRBV12-3/TRBV12-4; CDR3 protein: CASSPQAGLGEQYF; CDR3 DNA: TGTGCCAGCAGTCCGCAGGCAGGCCTAGGGGAGCAGTACTTC
J gene: TRBJ1-2; CDR3 length: 11; D gene: .; clone size: .; V gene: TRBV20-1; CDR3 protein: CSARARAGYTF; CDR3 DNA: TGCAGTGCTAGAGCCAGGGCTGGCTACACCTTC
J gene: TRBJ2-5; CDR3 length: 12; D gene: .; clone size: .; V gene: TRBV5-1; CDR3 protein: CASKTPQETQYF; CDR3 DNA: TGCGCCAGCAAGACACCTCAAGAGACCCAGTACTTC
J gene: TRBJ2-2; CDR3 length: 13; D gene: .; clone size: .; V gene: TRBV18; CDR3 protein: CASSPPNTGELFF; CDR3 DNA: TGTGCCAGCTCACCCCCAAACACCGGGGAGCTGTTTTTT
J gene: TRBJ2-1; CDR3 length: 15; D gene: TRBD1; clone size: .; V gene: TRBV19; CDR3 protein: CASIFRGLRYNEQFF; CDR3 DNA: TGTGCCAGTATCTTCAGGGGGCTCAGGTACAATGAGCAGTTCTTC
J gene: TRBJ2-7; CDR3 length: 14; D gene: TRBD2; clone size: few; V gene: TRBV3-1; CDR3 protein: CASSPGLAVSEQYF; CDR3 DNA: TGTGCCAGCAGCCCCGGACTAGCGGTTTCCGAGCAGTACTTC
J gene: TRBJ1-5; CDR3 length: 13; D gene: .; clone size: .; V gene: TRBV7-6; CDR3 protein: CASSLGPNQPQHF; CDR3 DNA: TGTGCCAGCAGCTTAGGGCCAAATCAGCCCCAGCATTTT
J gene: TRBJ2-1; CDR3 length: 14; D gene: .; clone size: .; V gene: TRBV12-3/TRBV12-4; CDR3 protein: CASSLPAENNEQFF; CDR3 DNA: TGTGCCAGCAGTTTACCAGCGGAAAACAATGAGCAGTTCTTC
J gene: TRBJ2-7; CDR3 length: 14; D gene: .; clone size: .; V gene: TRBV13; CDR3 protein: CASRRRPDSYEQYF; CDR3 DNA: TGTGCCAGCAGAAGGAGACCAGACTCCTACGAGCAGTACTTC
J gene: TRBJ2-1; CDR3 length: 15; D gene: .; clone size: .; V gene: TRBV15; CDR3 protein: CATSRSTGGVNEQFF; CDR3 DNA: TGTGCCACCAGCAGGTCGACTGGGGGCGTCAATGAGCAGTTCTTC
J gene: TRBJ2-7; CDR3 length: 13; D gene: TRBD2; clone size: .; V gene: TRBV20-1; CDR3 protein: CSAQGTSGYEQYF; CDR3 DNA: TGCAGTGCCCAAGGGACTAGCGGATACGAGCAGTACTTC
J gene: TRBJ2-5; CDR3 length: 15; D gene: TRBD2; clone size: .; V gene: TRBV28; CDR3 protein: CASRHLYGGGETQYF; CDR3 DNA: TGTGCCAGCAGACACCTATACGGGGGAGGGGAGACCCAGTACTTC
J gene: TRBJ1-1; CDR3 length: 13; D gene: .; clone size: .; V gene: TRBV7-9; CDR3 protein: CASRDSLNTEAFF; CDR3 DNA: TGTGCCAGCAGAGACAGTTTGAACACTGAAGCTTTCTTT
J gene: TRBJ1-2; CDR3 length: 12; D gene: .; clone size: .; V gene: TRBV12-3/TRBV12-4; CDR3 protein: CASSERDYGYTF; CDR3 DNA: TGTGCCAGCAGTGAACGTGACTATGGCTACACCTTC
J gene: TRBJ2-1; CDR3 length: 15; D gene: TRBD2; clone size: few; V gene: TRBV11-3; CDR3 protein: CASSLGTSPYNEQFF; CDR3 DNA: TGTGCCAGCAGCCTCGGGACTAGCCCATACAATGAGCAGTTCTTC
J gene: TRBJ2-1; CDR3 length: 15; D gene: .; clone size: few; V gene: TRBV12-3/TRBV12-4; CDR3 protein: CASSLRRIEDNEQFF; CDR3 DNA: TGTGCCAGCAGTTTACGCAGAATTGAAGACAATGAGCAGTTCTTC
J gene: TRBJ2-3; CDR3 length: 15; D gene: .; clone size: .; V gene: TRBV7-9; CDR3 protein: CATTAQGGGTDTQYF; CDR3 DNA: TGTGCCACCACCGCACAGGGTGGGGGTACAGATACGCAGTATTTT
J gene: TRBJ1-5; CDR3 length: 13; D gene: .; clone size: .; V gene: TRBV13; CDR3 protein: CASTGGYNQPQHF; CDR3 DNA: TGTGCCAGCACGGGGGGTTACAATCAGCCCCAGCATTTT
J gene: TRBJ1-5; CDR3 length: 14; D gene: .; clone size: .; V gene: TRBV10-3; CDR3 protein: CAIRKDEDSQPQHF; CDR3 DNA: TGTGCCATCAGAAAAGACGAGGACAGTCAGCCCCAGCATTTT
J gene: TRBJ2-1; CDR3 length: 15; D gene: .; clone size: .; V gene: TRBV15; CDR3 protein: CATSRVVGGPYEQFF; CDR3 DNA: TGTGCCACCAGCAGAGTGGTGGGGGGGCCGTATGAGCAGTTCTTC
J gene: TRBJ2-5; CDR3 length: 15; D gene: .; clone size: .; V gene: TRBV5-1; CDR3 protein: CASSTGANKRETQYF; CDR3 DNA: TGCGCCAGCAGCACCGGGGCTAACAAGAGGGAGACCCAGTACTTC
J gene: TRBJ1-2; CDR3 length: 14; D gene: .; clone size: once; V gene: TRBV28; CDR3 protein: CASSGGTPNYGYTF; CDR3 DNA: TGTGCCAGCAGTGGCGGGACACCAAACTATGGCTACACCTTC
J gene: TRBJ2-5; CDR3 length: 15; D gene: TRBD2; clone size: .; V gene: TRBV7-3; CDR3 protein: CASSPIAGVRETQYF; CDR3 DNA: TGTGCCAGCAGCCCTATAGCGGGAGTGCGTGAGACCCAGTACTTC
J gene: TRBJ1-3; CDR3 length: 14; D gene: .; clone size: .; V gene: TRBV20-1; CDR3 protein: CSARGQVDGNTIYF; CDR3 DNA: TGCAGTGCTAGAGGACAAGTGGACGGAAACACCATATATTTT
J gene: TRBJ1-1; CDR3 length: 15; D gene: TRBD1; clone size: once; V gene: TRBV4-2; CDR3 protein: CASSRGGGTGSEAFF; CDR3 DNA: TGTGCCAGCAGCCGAGGGGGGGGGACAGGTAGTGAAGCTTTCTTT
J gene: TRBJ2-1; CDR3 length: 18; D gene: TRBD2; clone size: .; V gene: TRBV7-6; CDR3 protein: CASSLRTSGDPLYNEQFF; CDR3 DNA: TGTGCCAGCAGCCTACGGACTAGCGGAGACCCACTCTACAATGAGCAGTTCTTC
J gene: TRBJ2-3; CDR3 length: 17; D gene: TRBD2; clone size: .; V gene: TRBV11-2; CDR3 protein: CASSPIGLAGITDTQYF; CDR3 DNA: TGTGCCAGCAGCCCCATAGGACTAGCGGGTATCACAGATACGCAGTATTTT
J gene: TRBJ1-1; CDR3 length: 13; D gene: .; clone size: .; V gene: TRBV29-1; CDR3 protein: CSVAQGQNTEAFF; CDR3 DNA: TGCAGCGTGGCTCAGGGACAGAACACTGAAGCTTTCTTT
J gene: TRBJ2-3; CDR3 length: 12; D gene: .; clone size: medium-sized; V gene: TRBV14; CDR3 protein: CASSLSGNTQYF; CDR3 DNA: TGTGCCAGCAGCCTCTCCGGGAATACGCAGTATTTT